Below, 15 T cell receptor beta chains from the same sample are listed, as sequenced in a study of control samples from healthy donors and cancer patients. The repertoire was sequenced with immunoSEQ multiplex PCR; TCRdb's copy has only in-frame clones and lacks some. The table records 130,000 or so clones, nearly 90% of them present only once. Sequencing was performed on blood. These receptors came from a man aged 50 to 60 in good health.

The chain joins TRBV7-9 to TRBJ2-7; D could derive from TRBD1 or TRBD2 (6 bases each). The CDR3 is 14 residues long. The V end lost 5 bases, the J end lost 4 bases, and 15 bases lay between the germline ends. Looked up from germline, CDR1 is SEHNR and CDR2 is FQNEAQ (reference sequence). CDR3 bases: TGTGCCAGCAGCCCTACAGGGAGGTTTTACGAGCAGTACTTC. Its protein product is CASSPTGRFYEQYF.

This clone occurred many times. This chain links TRBV19 with TRBJ1-2, with TRBD1 matching 8 bases. The CDR3 loop spans 14 amino acids. The V and J ends lost 7 bases and 7 bases, in that order; junction bases with no gene match: 11. Germline values: CDR1 LNHDA, CDR2 SQIVND (reference sequence). The CDR3 region is CASTQRQGAGGYTF. CDR3 bases: TGTGCCAGTACCCAGCGGCAGGGGGCTGGTGGCTACACCTTC.

The chain carries TRBV10-3 and TRBJ2-7; D is possibly TRBD2 (7 bases). Trimming left V 3 bases short and J 6 bases short, with 24 bases between. CDR3 length: 17 residues. Germline values: CDR1 ENHRY, CDR2 SYGVKD. The chain's CDR3 is CAISDIKGGANPLEQYF. Here the CDR3 DNA reads TGTGCCATCAGTGATATTAAGGGGGGGGCGAATCCGCTCGAGCAGTACTTC.

The V gene is TRBV9, the J gene TRBJ2-5, with TRBD2 identical over 12 bases. J lost 5 bases, V lost 3 bases, and 5 bases had no gene match. This CDR3 region has 15 residues. Germline V gives CDR1 SGDLS, CDR2 YYNGEE. CDR3 residues: CASSASGGAWETQYF. The CDR3 region has the DNA TGTGCCAGCAGCGCTAGCGGGGGGGCTTGGGAGACCCAGTACTTC.

The V and J genes are TRBV9 and TRBJ2-3, with D hard to call. V shed 1 base and J shed 1 base, with 1 base lying between them. The CDR3 extends over 12 amino acids. The germline CDR1 and CDR2 sequences are SGDLS and YYNGEE. The CDR3 region is CASSVRTDTQYF. CDR3 coding DNA: TGTGCCAGCAGCGTACGCACAGATACGCAGTATTTT.

The chain recombines TRBV18 with TRBJ2-1, with TRBD2 identical over 7 bases. Germline CDR1 KGHSH, CDR2 LQKENI. After removal of 3 bases from V and 10 bases from J, the junction contained 3 bases not matched to a gene. CDR3 length: 12 residues. CDR3 coding DNA: TGTGCCAGCTCACCCGGACTAGTCGAGCAGTTCTTC. Its protein product is CASSPGLVEQFF.

The rearrangement joins TRBV2 to TRBJ2-2; a weak D match, TRBD1 (6 bases). CDR1 is SNHLY, CDR2 FYNNEI, per germline. This CDR3 contains 14 residues. V dropped 7 bases and J dropped 0 bases, with 9 bases sitting between them. CDR3 protein: CASKGHSNTGELFF. DNA of the CDR3: TGTGCCAGCAAGGGACACTCGAACACCGGGGAGCTGTTTTTT.

CDR3 bases: TGCGCCAGCAGCCAGAGGGAGATCTACGAGCAGTACTTC. It is translated as CASSQREIYEQYF. The chain is built from TRBV4-1 and TRBJ2-7, with D possibly matching TRBD2 (5 bases). V was pared by 3 bases and J by 3 bases, with 9 bases between. Per the germline V gene, CDR1 is MGHRA and CDR2 is YSYEKL. The CDR3 is 13 amino acids.

The V and J genes are TRBV5-1 and TRBJ2-1, with 9 bases lining up with TRBD2. From germline, CDR1 is SGHRS and CDR2 YFSETQ. The CDR3 loop spans 16 amino acids. V was clipped by 3 bases and J by 6 bases; unmatched bases: 10. As DNA, the CDR3 is TGCGCCAGCAGCTGGTGGGGCGGGGGGGCCGCCAATGAGCAGTTCTTC. Residues: CASSWWGGGAANEQFF.

The chain links TRBV3-1 (or the pseudogene TRBV3-2) to TRBJ1-3; 9 bases are shared with TRBD1. The ends lost 0 bases at V and 8 bases at J; junction bases unmatched: 5. CDR1 and CDR2 from the germline V gene are LGHDT and YNNKEL (reference sequence). The CDR3 is 15 residues long. The CDR3 sequence is CASSQDNRGRDTIYF. The CDR3 region has the DNA TGTGCCAGCAGCCAAGATAACAGGGGGCGCGACACCATATATTTT.

The V call is TRBV5-6, the J call TRBJ2-5; tentative D call: TRBD1 (6 bases). Germline CDR1 SGHDT, CDR2 YYEEEE. Trimming stripped 4 bases from V and 5 bases from J, with 15 bases between. The CDR3 loop spans 14 amino acids. The CDR3 loop is CASSPGQIMETQYF. CDR3 coding DNA: TGTGCCAGCAGCCCGGGACAAATCATGGAGACCCAGTACTTC.

This clone was seen only once. The CDR3 coding sequence is TGTGCCAGCACCGGACAGGGGGCTTTGGGGGCCAACGTCCTGACTTTC. Its translation: CASTGQGALGANVLTF. The V call is TRBV6-6, the J call TRBJ2-6, with 11 nucleotides matching TRBD1. V lost 7 bases, J lost 4 bases, and 6 bases stayed unmatched. CDR3 size: 16 residues. CDR1 and CDR2 (germline): MNHNY, SVGAGI (reference sequence).

The chain is built from TRBV28 and TRBJ1-5, with unresolved D. Germline-derived CDR1 and CDR2 are MDHEN and SYDVKM. Deletions cut 4 bases from V and 8 bases from J, with 9 bases between. The CDR3 is made up of 12 amino acids. CDR3 region: CASSSWAEPQHF. CDR3 sequence (DNA): TGTGCCAGCAGTTCTTGGGCTGAGCCCCAGCATTTT.

The V gene is TRBV11-2, the J gene TRBJ1-6; tentative D call: TRBD1 (5 bases). Germline-derived CDR1 and CDR2 are SGHAT and FQNNGV. Trimming removed 7 bases at V and 6 bases at J, with 13 bases between. CDR3 length equals 14 residues. This CDR3 reads CASNIGTVNSPLHF. For the CDR3, the DNA is TGTGCCAGCAACATTGGGACTGTTAATTCACCCCTCCACTTT.

V is TRBV7-2 and J is TRBJ2-1, with a tentative D call TRBD2 (7 bases). This CDR3 is built from 14 residues. The V gene's germline CDR1 is SGHTA and CDR2 FQGNSA. Trimming shortened V by 5 bases and J by 8 bases, and 16 bases separated the two germline ends. CDR3 nucleotides: TGTGCCAGCAGCCGGATCGAGGGGGGGCATGAGCAGTTCTTC. Translated, it gives CASSRIEGGHEQFF.